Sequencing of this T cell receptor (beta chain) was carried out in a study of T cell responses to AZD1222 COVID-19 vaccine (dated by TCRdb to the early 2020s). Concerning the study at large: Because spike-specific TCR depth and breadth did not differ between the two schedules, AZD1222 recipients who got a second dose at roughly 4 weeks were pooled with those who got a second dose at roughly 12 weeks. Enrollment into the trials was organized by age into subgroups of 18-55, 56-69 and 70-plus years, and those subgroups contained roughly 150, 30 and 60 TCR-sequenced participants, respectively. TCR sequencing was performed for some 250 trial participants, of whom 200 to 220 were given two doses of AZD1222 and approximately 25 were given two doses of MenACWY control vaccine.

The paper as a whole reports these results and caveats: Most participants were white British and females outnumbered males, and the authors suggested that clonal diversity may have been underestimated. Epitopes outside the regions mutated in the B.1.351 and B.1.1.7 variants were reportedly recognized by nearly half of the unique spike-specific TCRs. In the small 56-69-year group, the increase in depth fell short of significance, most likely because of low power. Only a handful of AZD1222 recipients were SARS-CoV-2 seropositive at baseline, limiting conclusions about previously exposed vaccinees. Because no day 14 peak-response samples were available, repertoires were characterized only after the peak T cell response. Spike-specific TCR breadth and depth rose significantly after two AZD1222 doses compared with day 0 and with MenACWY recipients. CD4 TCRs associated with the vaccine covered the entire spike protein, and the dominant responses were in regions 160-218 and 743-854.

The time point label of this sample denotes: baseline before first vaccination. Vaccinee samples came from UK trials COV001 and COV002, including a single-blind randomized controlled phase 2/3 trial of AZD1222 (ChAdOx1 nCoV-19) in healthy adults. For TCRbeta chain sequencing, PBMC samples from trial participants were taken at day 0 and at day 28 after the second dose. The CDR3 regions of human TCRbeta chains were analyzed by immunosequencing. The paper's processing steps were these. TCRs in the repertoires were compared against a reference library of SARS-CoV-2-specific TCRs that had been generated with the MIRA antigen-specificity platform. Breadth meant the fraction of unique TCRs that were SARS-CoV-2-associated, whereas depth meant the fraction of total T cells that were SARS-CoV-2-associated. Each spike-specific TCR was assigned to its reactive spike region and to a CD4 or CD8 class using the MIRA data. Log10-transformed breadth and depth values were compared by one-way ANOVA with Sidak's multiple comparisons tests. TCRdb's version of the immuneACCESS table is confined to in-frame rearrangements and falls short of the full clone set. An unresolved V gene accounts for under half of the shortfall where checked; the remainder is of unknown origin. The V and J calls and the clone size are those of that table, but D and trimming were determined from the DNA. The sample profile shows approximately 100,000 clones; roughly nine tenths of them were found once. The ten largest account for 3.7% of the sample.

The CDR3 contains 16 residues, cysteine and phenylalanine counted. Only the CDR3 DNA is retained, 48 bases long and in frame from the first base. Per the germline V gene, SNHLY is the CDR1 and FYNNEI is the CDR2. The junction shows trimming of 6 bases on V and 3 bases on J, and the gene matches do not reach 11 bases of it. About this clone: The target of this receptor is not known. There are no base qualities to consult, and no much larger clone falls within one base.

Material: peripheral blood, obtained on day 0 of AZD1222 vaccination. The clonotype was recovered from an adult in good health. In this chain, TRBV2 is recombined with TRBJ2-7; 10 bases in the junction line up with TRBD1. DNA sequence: TGTGCCAGCAGCCCCTCGAGGGGGGACAGGGGCTACGAGCAGTACTTC. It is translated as CASSPSRGDRGYEQYF.